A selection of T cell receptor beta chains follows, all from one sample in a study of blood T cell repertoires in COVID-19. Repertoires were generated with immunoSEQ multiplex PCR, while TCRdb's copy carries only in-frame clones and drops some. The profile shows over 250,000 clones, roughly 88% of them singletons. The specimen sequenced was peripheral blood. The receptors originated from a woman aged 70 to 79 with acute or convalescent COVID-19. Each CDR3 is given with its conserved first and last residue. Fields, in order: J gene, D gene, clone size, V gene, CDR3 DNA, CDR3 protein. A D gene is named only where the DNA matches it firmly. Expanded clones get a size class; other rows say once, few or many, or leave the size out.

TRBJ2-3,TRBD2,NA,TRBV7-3,TGTGCCAGCAGCTTAAGGGTAGCGGGGGGCACAGATACGCAGTATTTT,CASSLRVAGGTDTQYF
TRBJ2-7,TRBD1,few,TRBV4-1,TGCGCCAGCAGCCTAAGGGACAGCGACGAGCAGTACTTC,CASSLRDSDEQYF
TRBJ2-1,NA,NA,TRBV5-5,TGTGCCAGCAGCTTGTCCTACTACAATGAGCAGTTCTTC,CASSLSYYNEQFF
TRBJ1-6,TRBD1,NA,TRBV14,TGTGCCAGCAGCCAAAAGCCCCCGGGACAGGGCAGCTCCTATAATTCACCCCTCCACTTT,CASSQKPPGQGSSYNSPLHF
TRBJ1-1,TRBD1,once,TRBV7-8,TGTGCCAGCAGCTTCGGGGACAGAAGGGATTCGCGAGCTTTCTTT,CASSFGDRRDSRAFF
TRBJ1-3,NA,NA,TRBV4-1,TGCGCCAGCAGCCAAGGGGTACAGGACCCCATATATTTT,CASSQGVQDPIYF
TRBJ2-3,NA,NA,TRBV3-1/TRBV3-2,TGTGCCAGCAGTCCCCTGAGCACAGATACGCAGTATTTT,CASSPLSTDTQYF
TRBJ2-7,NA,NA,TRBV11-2,TGTGCCAGCAGCTCTACTTCCTACGAGCAGTACTTC,CASSSTSYEQYF
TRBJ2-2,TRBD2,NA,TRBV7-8,TGTGCCAGCCGGGGACTAGCGGGGGGGCATGGCGGGGAGCTGTTTTTT,CASRGLAGGHGGELFF
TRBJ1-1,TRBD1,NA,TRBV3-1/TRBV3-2,TGTGCCAGCAGCCAAGTCCCCACCCTGGACAGGGTGAGGACTTTCTTT,CASSQVPTLDRVRTFF
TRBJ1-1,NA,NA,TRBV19,TGTGCCAGTAGTATCGGCAGGGGACGGTCCGGGCGGACTGAAGCTTTCTTT,CASSIGRGRSGRTEAFF
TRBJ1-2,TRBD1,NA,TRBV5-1,TGCGCCAGCAGCTTGGACGGGCAGGGGGCCTATGGCTACACCTTC,CASSLDGQGAYGYTF
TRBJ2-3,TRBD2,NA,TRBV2,TGTGCCAGCACACTTCGGCGGGGGGGGACTGCTAGGGATACGCAGTATTTT,CASTLRRGGTARDTQYF
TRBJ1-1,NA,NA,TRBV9,TGTGCCAGCAGCGTAGGGGGGGTCTCGAACACTGAAGCTTTCTTT,CASSVGGVSNTEAFF
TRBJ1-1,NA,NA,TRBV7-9,TGTGCCAGCAGTAAGAGGAGGGAGAACACTGAAGCTTTCTTT,CASSKRRENTEAFF
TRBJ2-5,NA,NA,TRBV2,TGTGCCAGCAGTGAGCAGGGGCAAGAGACCCAGTACTTC,CASSEQGQETQYF
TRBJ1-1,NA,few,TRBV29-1,TGCAGCCCCTCACGACGGGAGGGCACTGAAGCTTTCTTT,CSPSRREGTEAFF
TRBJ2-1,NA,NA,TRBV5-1,TGCGCCAGCAGGTTTAATGTCCGCGATGAGCAGTTCTTC,CASRFNVRDEQFF
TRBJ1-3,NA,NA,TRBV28,TGTGCCAGCACTTTGACAGGTTCAAACTCTGGAAACACCATATATTTT,CASTLTGSNSGNTIYF
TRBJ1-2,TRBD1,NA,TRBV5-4,TGTGCCAGCAGCTTGCAGGGGGCCAGTGGCTACACCTTC,CASSLQGASGYTF
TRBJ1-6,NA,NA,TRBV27,TGTGCCAGCAGTTTCCGCCGGAGCCGGGAGTACTATAATTCACCCCTCCACTTT,CASSFRRSREYYNSPLHF
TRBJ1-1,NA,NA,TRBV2,TGTGCCAGCAGTCCGAGGACTGAAGCTTTCTTT,CASSPRTEAFF
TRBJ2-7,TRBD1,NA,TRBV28,TGTGCCAGCAGCCCTGGGACAGCCACTTACGAGCAGTACTTC,CASSPGTATYEQYF
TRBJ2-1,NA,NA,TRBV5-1,TGCGCCAGCAGCCCAAATTCCAGGGGCGATGAGCAGTTCTTC,CASSPNSRGDEQFF
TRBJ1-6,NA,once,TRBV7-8,TGTGCCAGCACCGCAGGAGGCCGAAGTAATTCACCCCTCCACTTT,CASTAGGRSNSPLHF
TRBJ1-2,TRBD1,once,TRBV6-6,TGTGCCAGCAGTTACTCCAAGCCAGACAGGGTTGGACACACCTTC,CASSYSKPDRVGHTF
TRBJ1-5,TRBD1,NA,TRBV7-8,TGTGCCAGCAGCTCAAACCGGGACAGGCCTAATCAGCCCCAGCATTTT,CASSSNRDRPNQPQHF
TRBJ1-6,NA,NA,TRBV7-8,TGTGCCAGCAGCTTAGTATCCAGGGGAGTATCCTCTTCACCCCTCCACTTT,CASSLVSRGVSSSPLHF
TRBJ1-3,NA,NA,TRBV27,TGTGCCAGCAGTGCGCTAGGGACACGTCGCTCTGGAAACACCATATATTTT,CASSALGTRRSGNTIYF
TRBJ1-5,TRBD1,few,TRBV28,TGTGCCAGCTCCCCTCGGACAGGGGGATATCAGCCCCAGCATTTT,CASSPRTGGYQPQHF
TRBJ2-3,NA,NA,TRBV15,TGTGCCACCAGCAGCGGGAGCAGGCTTCAGTATTTT,CATSSGSRLQYF
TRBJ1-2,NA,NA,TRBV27,TGTGCCAGCAGTTTAAGGGCGGGGTATGGCTACACCTTC,CASSLRAGYGYTF
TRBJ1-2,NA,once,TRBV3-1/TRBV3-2,TGTGCCAGCAGCCGGGCAGACCCTAACTATGGCTACACCTTC,CASSRADPNYGYTF
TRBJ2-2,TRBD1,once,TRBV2,TGTGCCATCGAAGGGACAGTTAACACCGGGGAGCTGTTTTTT,CAIEGTVNTGELFF
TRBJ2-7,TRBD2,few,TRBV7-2,TGTGCCAGCAGCTTAGCCAGCGGGAATAACGAGCAGTACTTC,CASSLASGNNEQYF
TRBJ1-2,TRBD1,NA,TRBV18,TGTGCCAGCTCACCCGACAGGGGAAACTATGGCTACACCTTC,CASSPDRGNYGYTF
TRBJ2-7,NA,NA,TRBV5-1,TGCGCCAGCAGCTTGGGGGCCAGGGGCATGTACGAGCAGTACTTC,CASSLGARGMYEQYF
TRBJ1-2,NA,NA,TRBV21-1,TGTGCCAGCAGCAGCACAGGCTGGCGGACGGATGGCTACACCTTC,CASSSTGWRTDGYTF
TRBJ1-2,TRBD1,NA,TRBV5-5,TGTGCCAGCAAGCTAGCTTATCCGGGACAGAACTATGGCTACACCTTC,CASKLAYPGQNYGYTF
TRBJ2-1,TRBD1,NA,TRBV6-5,TGTGCCAGCAGACCAACAGGGGGTGAGCAGTTCTTC,CASRPTGGEQFF
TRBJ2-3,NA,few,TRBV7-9,TGTGCCAGCATTTCGTGGGGCTACACGGATACGCAGTATTTT,CASISWGYTDTQYF
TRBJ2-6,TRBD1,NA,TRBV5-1,TGCGCCAGCAGCTCCGGGACAGGGCCGGCTGGGGCCAACGTCCTGACTTTC,CASSSGTGPAGANVLTF
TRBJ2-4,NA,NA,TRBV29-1,TGCAGCGTTGAAGCCCGCGAGGACAGCGCGCCCGGGCCCAAAAACATTCAGTACTTC,CSVEAREDSAPGPKNIQYF
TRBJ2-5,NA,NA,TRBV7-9,TGTGCCAGCAGCTTCGGTAGTACGGGAGAGACCCAGTACTTC,CASSFGSTGETQYF
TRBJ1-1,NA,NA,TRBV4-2,TGTGCCAGCAGCTCCGGACAGTCGAACACTGAAGCTTTCTTT,CASSSGQSNTEAFF
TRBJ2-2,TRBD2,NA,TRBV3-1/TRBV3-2,TGTGCCAGCAGCCAAGAGGGGGCGGGGGGGTACACCGGGGAGCTGTTTTTT,CASSQEGAGGYTGELFF
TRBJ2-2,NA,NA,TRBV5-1,TGCGCCAGCAGCGTACAGGGAGCCGGGGAGCTGTTTTTT,CASSVQGAGELFF
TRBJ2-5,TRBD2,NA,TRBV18,TGTGCCAGCTCACAGGGAGGGCGAGAGACCCAGTACTTC,CASSQGGRETQYF
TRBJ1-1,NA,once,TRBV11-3,TGTGCCAGCAGCTTCAGGGGATTGAGCACTGAAGCTTTCTTT,CASSFRGLSTEAFF
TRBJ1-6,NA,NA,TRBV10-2,TGCGCCAGCAGTGAGTCCCGGGTCTCACCCCTCCACTTT,CASSESRVSPLHF
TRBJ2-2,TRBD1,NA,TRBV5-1,TGCGCCAGCAGCTTGGGCGGGACAGGGCGGACCGGGGAGCTGTTTTTT,CASSLGGTGRTGELFF
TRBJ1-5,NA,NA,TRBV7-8,TGTGCCAGCAGCCCGAAGGGTTCGGGGACTGGCAATCAGCCCCAGCATTTT,CASSPKGSGTGNQPQHF
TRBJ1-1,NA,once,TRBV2,TGTGCCAGCGGGCGGGGTACGATGAACACTGAAGCTTTCTTT,CASGRGTMNTEAFF